This is a list of T cell receptor beta chains from one sample in a study of blood T cell repertoires in COVID-19. Libraries were prepared by immunoSEQ multiplex PCR; TCRdb keeps only in-frame clonotypes and omits some of them. The sample carries some 140,000 clones, about 85% recorded once. Sample: peripheral blood. The source of these receptors is a man in his 60s with COVID-19, enrolled during active disease. CDR3s include the opening cysteine and the closing phenylalanine or tryptophan. The D gene is left open where the match is weak.

j_call | v_call | d_call | cdr3_aa
TRBJ2-6 | TRBV7-3 | . | CASSPFDRPSGANVLTF
TRBJ1-5 | TRBV4-2 | . | CASSPEEAGNQPQHF
TRBJ1-5 | TRBV19 | . | CASSPPEGVQPQHF
TRBJ2-7 | TRBV6-5 | TRBD1 | CASSYSMTGSIYEQYF
TRBJ2-7 | TRBV10-3 | TRBD1 | CAITRTGGKEQYF
TRBJ1-1 | TRBV11-2 | . | CASSLVRGSTEAFF
TRBJ2-7 | TRBV6-5 | . | CASTLGGPYEQYF
TRBJ1-5 | TRBV24-1 | TRBD1 | CATPDRGTSWNQPQHF
TRBJ2-1 | TRBV4-3 | TRBD2 | CASSQGRVAGGQYNEQFF
TRBJ2-7 | TRBV7-3 | . | CASSLGGFGYEQYF
TRBJ1-3 | TRBV7-9 | . | CASDTGLVGNTIYF
TRBJ2-1 | TRBV14 | TRBD1 | CASSPGVRRTGLGNEQFF
TRBJ2-5 | TRBV2 | . | CASSARQFQETQYF
TRBJ1-5 | TRBV2 | TRBD1 | CASSEGQGTSQHF
TRBJ2-3 | TRBV4-3 | . | CASSQGGGLNTDTQYF
TRBJ2-5 | TRBV6-2/TRBV6-3 | TRBD2 | CASSYGLAGGETQYF
TRBJ1-2 | TRBV7-2 | TRBD1 | CASSLAGQGRGYTF
TRBJ2-7 | TRBV5-6 | TRBD1 | CASSLPGQGAHEQYF
TRBJ2-5 | TRBV28 | . | CASSFAPSPSQETQYF
TRBJ1-1 | TRBV6-6 | . | CASSPNVVNTEAFF
TRBJ2-1 | TRBV24-1 | TRBD1 | CATSEQGQGKSNSYNEQFF
TRBJ1-2 | TRBV4-1 | . | CASSLGHVYGYTF
TRBJ1-1 | TRBV18 | . | CASSPGGDTEAFF
TRBJ2-3 | TRBV29-1 | . | CSVALGGSQYF
TRBJ1-2 | TRBV28 | TRBD1 | CASSFRQGSQGYTF
TRBJ2-7 | TRBV7-9 | . | CASSSTGLEQYF
TRBJ2-1 | TRBV24-1 | TRBD2 | CATSGAQKDSGRVQFF
TRBJ1-5 | TRBV28 | TRBD1 | CASSRQGAHQPQHF
TRBJ1-1 | TRBV28 | . | CASRIQVENTEAFF
TRBJ1-2 | TRBV6-6 | . | CASRDTGNRYGYTF
TRBJ1-1 | TRBV6-6 | . | CASSYSGGPTTEAFF
TRBJ2-7 | TRBV10-3 | TRBD1 | CAITRGQGELGEQYF
TRBJ2-3 | TRBV28 | TRBD2 | CASSFRTSGAYTQYF
TRBJ1-5 | TRBV4-2 | . | CASSQGGYSNQPQHF
TRBJ2-3 | TRBV18 | TRBD2 | CASSPPGLGDTQYF
TRBJ1-3 | TRBV18 | TRBD1 | CASSPTTGVIDTIYF
TRBJ2-1 | TRBV10-3 | TRBD2 | CAISESPSGSSYNEQFF
TRBJ2-7 | TRBV7-2 | TRBD2 | CASSLAILAGAYEQYF
TRBJ1-5 | TRBV6-6 | . | CASSSLQVTNQPQHF
TRBJ1-2 | TRBV27 | . | CASAQGRSYGYTF
TRBJ1-5 | TRBV7-2 | TRBD1 | CASSSGQGSGPQHF
TRBJ2-3 | TRBV6-5 | . | CASSYSSPDTDTQYF
TRBJ1-5 | TRBV7-8 | TRBD1 | CASSLNGQGRQPQHF
TRBJ2-2 | TRBV29-1 | TRBD2 | CSDIERGGFTGELFF